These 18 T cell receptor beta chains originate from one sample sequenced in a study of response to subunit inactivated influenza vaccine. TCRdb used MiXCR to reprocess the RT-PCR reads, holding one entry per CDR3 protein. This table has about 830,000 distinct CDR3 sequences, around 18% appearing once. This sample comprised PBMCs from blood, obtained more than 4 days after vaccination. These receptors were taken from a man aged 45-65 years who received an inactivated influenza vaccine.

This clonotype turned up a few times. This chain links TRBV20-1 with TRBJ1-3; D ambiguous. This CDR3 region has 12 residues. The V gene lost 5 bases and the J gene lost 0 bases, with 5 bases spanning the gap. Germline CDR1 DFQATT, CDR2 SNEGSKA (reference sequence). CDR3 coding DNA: TGCAGTGCTCTGGGCTCTGGAAACACCATATATTTT. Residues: CSALGSGNTIYF.

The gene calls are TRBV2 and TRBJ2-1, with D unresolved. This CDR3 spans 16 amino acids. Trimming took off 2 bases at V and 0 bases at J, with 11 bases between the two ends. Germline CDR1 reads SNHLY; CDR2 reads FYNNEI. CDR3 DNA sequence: TGTGCCAGCAGTGAAAGACACCTTAGCTCCTACAATGAGCAGTTCTTC. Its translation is CASSERHLSSYNEQFF.

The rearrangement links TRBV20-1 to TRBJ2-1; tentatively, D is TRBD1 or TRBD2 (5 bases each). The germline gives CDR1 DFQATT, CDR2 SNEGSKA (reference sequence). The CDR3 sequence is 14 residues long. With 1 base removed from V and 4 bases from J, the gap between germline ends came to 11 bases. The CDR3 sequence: CSARVEGKYNEQFF. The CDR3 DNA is TGCAGTGCTAGAGTCGAGGGGAAGTACAATGAGCAGTTCTTC.

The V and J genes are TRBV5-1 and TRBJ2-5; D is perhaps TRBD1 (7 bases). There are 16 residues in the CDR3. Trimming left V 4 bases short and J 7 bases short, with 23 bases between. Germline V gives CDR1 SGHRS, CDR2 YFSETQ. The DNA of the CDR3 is TGCGCCAGCAGCCCCGGGACTCCAGGGGGTCCAGCGACCCAGTACTTC. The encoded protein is CASSPGTPGGPATQYF.

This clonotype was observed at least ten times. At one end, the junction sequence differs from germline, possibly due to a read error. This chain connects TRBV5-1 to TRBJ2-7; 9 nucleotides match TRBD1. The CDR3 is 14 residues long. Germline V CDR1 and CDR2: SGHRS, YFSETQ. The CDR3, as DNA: TGTGCCAGCAGTCCGGGACAGGGCCCCTACGAGCAGTACTTC. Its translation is CASSPGQGPYEQYF.

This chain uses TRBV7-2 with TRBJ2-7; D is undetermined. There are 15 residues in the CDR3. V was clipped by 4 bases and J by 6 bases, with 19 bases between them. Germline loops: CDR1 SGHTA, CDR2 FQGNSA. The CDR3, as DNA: TGTGCCAGCAGCTCAAGTTCGGCTTCGCAACTCGAGCAGTACTTC. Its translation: CASSSSSASQLEQYF.

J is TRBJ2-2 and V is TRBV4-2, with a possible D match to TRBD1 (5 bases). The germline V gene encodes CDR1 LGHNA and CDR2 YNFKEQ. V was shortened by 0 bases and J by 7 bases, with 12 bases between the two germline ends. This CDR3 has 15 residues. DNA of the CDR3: TGTGCCAGCAGCCAAGACGTTCAAGGGGACGGGGAGCTGTTTTTT. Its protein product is CASSQDVQGDGELFF.

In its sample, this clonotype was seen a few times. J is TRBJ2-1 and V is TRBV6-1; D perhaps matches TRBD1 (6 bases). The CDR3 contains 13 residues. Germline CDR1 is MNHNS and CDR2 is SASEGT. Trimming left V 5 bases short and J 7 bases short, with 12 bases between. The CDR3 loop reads CASSRLTGNEQFF. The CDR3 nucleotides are TGTGCCAGCAGTCGCCTTACAGGGAATGAGCAGTTCTTC.

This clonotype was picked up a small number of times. CDR3: CASSSTGGVPYEQYF. The CDR3 DNA is TGTGCCAGCAGCTCGACAGGGGGCGTACCCTACGAGCAGTACTTC. The genes are TRBV12-3 or TRBV12-4 and TRBJ2-7; 10 positions match TRBD1. Trimming at V came to 6 bases and at J to 2 bases, leaving 7 bases not matched to a gene. This CDR3 spans 15 amino acids.

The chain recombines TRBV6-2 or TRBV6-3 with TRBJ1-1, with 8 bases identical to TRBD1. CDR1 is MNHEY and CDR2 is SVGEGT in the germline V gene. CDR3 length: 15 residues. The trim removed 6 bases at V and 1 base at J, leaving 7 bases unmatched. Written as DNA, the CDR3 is TGTGCCAGCAGAAACTTTGGACAGGGGAACACTGAAGCTTTCTTT. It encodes CASRNFGQGNTEAFF.

The CDR3 region has the DNA TGTGCCAGCAGCTTAGTTCTCGCCGAGCAGTTCTTC. Translated, it gives CASSLVLAEQFF. The rearrangement uses TRBV7-2 and TRBJ2-1; D call uncertain. V was pared by 1 base and J by 10 bases, with 8 bases between. The CDR3 loop spans 12 amino acids. From germline, CDR1 is SGHTA and CDR2 FQGNSA.

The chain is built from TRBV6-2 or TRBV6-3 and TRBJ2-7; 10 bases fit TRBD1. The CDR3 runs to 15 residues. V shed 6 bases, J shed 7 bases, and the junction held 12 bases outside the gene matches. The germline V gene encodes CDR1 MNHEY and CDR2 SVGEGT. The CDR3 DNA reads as TGTGCCAGCAGCCCCCGGGACAGGGGATTAGGGGAGCAGTACTTC. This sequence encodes CASSPRDRGLGEQYF.

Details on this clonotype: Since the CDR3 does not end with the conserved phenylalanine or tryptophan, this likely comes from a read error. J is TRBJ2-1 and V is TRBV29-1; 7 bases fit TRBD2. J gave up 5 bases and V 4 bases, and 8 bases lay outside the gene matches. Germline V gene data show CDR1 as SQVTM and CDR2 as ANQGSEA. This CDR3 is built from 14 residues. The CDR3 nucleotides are TGCAGCGTTGGAGGAGGGAGGGGTCACAATGAGCAGTTCATC. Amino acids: CSVGGGRGHNEQFI.

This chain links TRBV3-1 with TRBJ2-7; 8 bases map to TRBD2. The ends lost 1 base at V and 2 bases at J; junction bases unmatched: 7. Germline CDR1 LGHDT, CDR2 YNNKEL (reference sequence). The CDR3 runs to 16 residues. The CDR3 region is CASSQAPGLVAYEQYF. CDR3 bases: TGTGCCAGCAGCCAAGCCCCGGGACTAGTTGCCTACGAGCAGTACTTC.

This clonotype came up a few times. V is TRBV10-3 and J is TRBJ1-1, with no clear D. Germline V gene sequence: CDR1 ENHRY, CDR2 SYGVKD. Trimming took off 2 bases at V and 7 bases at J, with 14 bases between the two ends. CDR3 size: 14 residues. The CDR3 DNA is TGTGCCATCAGTGAGCTCTCCAGGTCACATGAAGCTTTCTTT. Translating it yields CAISELSRSHEAFF.

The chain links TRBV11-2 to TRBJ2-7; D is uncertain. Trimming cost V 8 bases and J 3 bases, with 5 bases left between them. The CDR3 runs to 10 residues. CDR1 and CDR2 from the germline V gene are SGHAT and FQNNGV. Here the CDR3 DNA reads TGTGCCAGCCCTAGCTACGAGCAGTACTTC. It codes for CASPSYEQYF.

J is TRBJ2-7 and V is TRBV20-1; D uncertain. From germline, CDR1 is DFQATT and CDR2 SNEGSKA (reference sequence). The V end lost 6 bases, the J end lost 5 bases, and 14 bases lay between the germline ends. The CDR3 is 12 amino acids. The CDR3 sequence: CSASARIHEQYF. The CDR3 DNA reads TGCAGTGCCAGTGCTAGAATTCACGAGCAGTACTTC.

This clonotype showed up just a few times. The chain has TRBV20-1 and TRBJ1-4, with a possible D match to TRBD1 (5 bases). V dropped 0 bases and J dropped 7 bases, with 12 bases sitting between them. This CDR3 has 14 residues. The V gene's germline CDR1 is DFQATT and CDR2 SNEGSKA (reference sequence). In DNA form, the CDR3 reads TGCAGTGCTAGAGAGGGACGGGCGGGTGAAAAACTGTTTTTT. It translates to CSAREGRAGEKLFF.